The TCR beta chain described here comes from a study of T-cell reconstitution after alpha-beta-depleted transplantation in children. It was with unique molecular identifiers that the TCRbeta library was prepared. TCRdb called the PCR reads again in MiXCR, with one record for every CDR3 protein. The data contain about 16,000 distinct CDR3 sequences, about 7.7% of them singletons. Germline V CDR1 and CDR2: KGHSH, LQKENI. This CDR3 comprises 12 residues. The V and J ends lost 0 bases and 10 bases respectively, with 7 bases between them. This clonotype was seen a few times. The receptor comes from a boy in the first two years of life who had a stem cell transplant for Wiskott-Aldrich syndrome, so the T cells may come from the graft donor. The material was PBMCs, mostly from graft donor cells, obtained 60 days after TCRalphabeta/CD19-depleted stem cell transplant. This sequence joins TRBV18 and TRBJ2-1; D is unresolved. CDR3: CASSPPTSEQFF. CDR3 DNA sequence: TGTGCCAGCTCACCACCGACCTCGGAGCAGTTCTTC.